Presented here are 5 T cell receptor beta chains from one specimen sequenced in a study of CXCR3-negative and CXCR3-positive naive CD8 T cells. The study's findings and limits: Naive CXCR3-positive cells had TRB CDR3s more hydrophobic than those of CXCR3-negative naive cells.

Antigen specificity for these receptors is unknown. In preparing the TRB cDNA libraries, 5' RACE with UMI labels was used. TCRdb re-called the 5' RACE reads, yielding one record per CDR3 amino acid sequence without DNA. The table lists under 75,000 distinct CDR3 sequences. Sequencing was performed on naive CXCR3+ CD8+ T cells from blood. The subset is: CD45RO-CCR7+CD27+CD95- naive CD8+ T cells expressing CXCR3 (TNR3+). All receptors come from a human donor in good health. Some clones in this sample may be carry-over from other donors' samples.

The chain links TRBV5-5 to TRBJ2-7; TCRdb's D gene call, TRBD1, goes unchecked for lack of DNA. Germline CDR1 is SGHKS and CDR2 is YYEKEE (reference sequence). CDR3 length: 16 residues. This CDR3 is CASSSREIEGSYEQYF. The whole variable domain, remainder taken from reference TRBV5-5 and TRBJ2-7, is DAGVTQSPTHLIKTRGQQVTLRCSPISGHKSVSWYQQVLGQGPQFIFQYYEKEERGRGNFPDRFSARQFPNYSSELNVNALLLGDSALYLCASSSREIEGSYEQYFGPGTRLTVT.

This chain uses TRBV3-1 with TRBJ1-2; the D call from TCRdb, TRBD1, cannot be confirmed without DNA. CDR1 and CDR2 (germline): LGHDT, YNNKEL (reference sequence). This CDR3 has 15 amino acids. The CDR3 spells CASSQDRVHNYGYTF.

This chain connects TRBV19 to TRBJ2-7; TCRdb indicates TRBD1, and absent DNA this call remains unverified. Germline V gene lookup returns CDR1 LNHDA and CDR2 SQIVND (reference sequence). The CDR3 sequence is 16 residues long. The CDR3 loop is CASSPQTGGAAGEQYF.

The chain has TRBV9 and TRBJ1-2; the D call from TCRdb, TRBD1, cannot be confirmed without DNA. The germline V gene encodes CDR1 SGDLS and CDR2 YYNGEE. The CDR3 extends over 16 amino acids. CDR3 amino acids: CASSGLSKQGNYGYTF.

V is TRBV5-1 and J is TRBJ2-7; TCRdb's D call, TRBD2, is unchecked because there is no DNA. CDR1 is SGHRS, CDR2 YFSETQ, per germline. CDR3 length: 15 residues. CDR3 residues: CASSPDPGLFYEQYF.